These 10 T cell receptor beta chains came from one sample sequenced in a study of T cell repertoires in cytomegalovirus infection. TCRdb fed the reads into MiXCR, producing one record per CDR3 protein. This table holds hundreds of thousands of distinct CDR3 sequences, about 39% found once. For these TCRs, the target antigens are not known. The specimen was cultured PBMCs, collected from culture after CMV antigen stimulation. The source is a human donor in good health (CMV status not recorded). Some clones in this sample may be carry-over from other donors' samples.

CDR3 nucleotide sequence: TGTGCCAGCAGCTCGGGGGACTCTGGAAACACCATATATTTT. The encoded protein is CASSSGDSGNTIYF. The V and J genes are TRBV5-6 and TRBJ1-3; D perhaps matches TRBD1 (5 bases). The germline gives CDR1 SGHDT, CDR2 YYEEEE. Trimming stripped 3 bases from V and 0 bases from J, with 7 bases between. The CDR3 sequence is 14 residues long.

Note on this clonotype: The junction differs from germline at one of its ends, possibly a read error. The chain has TRBV11-3 and TRBJ2-7; TRBD1 agrees at 7 bases. The CDR3 runs to 16 residues. Germline loops: CDR1 SGHNT, CDR2 YENEEA. The CDR3 is CASNLRSTQGTYEQYF. The CDR3 DNA follows: TGTGCCAGCAACTTACGATCTACACAGGGGACCTACGAGCAGTACTTC. The complete variable domain, with remaining parts taken from reference TRBV11-3 and TRBJ2-7, reads EAGVVQSPRYKIIEKKQPVAFWCNPISGHNTLYWYLQNLGQGPELLIRYENEEAVDDSQLPKDRFSAERLKGVDSTLKIQPAELGDSAVYLCASNLRSTQGTYEQYFGPGTRLTVT.

To note about this clonotype: One end of the junction does not line up with germline, which may come from a read error. The chain uses TRBV7-2 and TRBJ2-5; the D gene is possibly TRBD2 (6 bases). Looked up from germline, CDR1 is SGHTA and CDR2 is FQGNSA. The CDR3 spans 14 residues. Here the CDR3 DNA reads TGTGCCAGCAGCCCCCAATCTAGCGCAGAGACCCGGTACTTC. Amino acid sequence: CASSPQSSAETRYF.

This clonotype has just a few counts. The J gene is TRBJ2-6, the V gene TRBV11-2, with 7 bases aligning to TRBD1. The V and J ends lost 3 bases and 2 bases, in that order; junction bases with no gene match: 13. The CDR3 is 19 residues long. The germline V gene encodes CDR1 SGHAT and CDR2 FQNNGV. The CDR3 sequence is CASSFPEGAGPAGANVLTF. CDR3 nucleotide sequence: TGTGCCAGCAGCTTCCCTGAGGGGGCAGGGCCAGCTGGGGCCAACGTCCTGACTTTC.

This clonotype was recorded a few times. This CDR3 reads CASSYIGIRGFNTEAFF. CDR3 bases: TGTGCCAGCAGTTATATCGGAATTAGGGGGTTCAACACTGAAGCTTTCTTT. The chain carries TRBV6-2 or TRBV6-3 and TRBJ1-1, with D perhaps TRBD1 (6 bases). Germline lookup yields CDR1 MNHEY and CDR2 SVGEGT. The length of the CDR3 is 17 residues. V was pared by 3 bases and J by 2 bases, with 19 bases between.

CDR3 in amino acids: CASSSVGGWYEQFF. The CDR3 nucleotides are TGTGCCAGCAGCTCCGTAGGGGGATGGTATGAGCAGTTCTTC. This rearrangement joins TRBV7-2 to TRBJ2-1, with D possibly matching TRBD1 (6 bases). Germline V gene data show CDR1 as SGHTA and CDR2 as FQGNSA. The CDR3 loop spans 14 amino acids. Trimming removed 4 bases at V and 8 bases at J, with 15 bases between.

A few counts support this clonotype. V and J are TRBV6-5 and TRBJ2-2, with 11 nucleotides matching TRBD2. Per the germline V gene, CDR1 is MNHEY and CDR2 is SVGAGI. The length of the CDR3 is 20 residues. V shed 4 bases, J shed 0 bases, and the junction held 13 bases outside the gene matches. The CDR3 here is CASSSRTGIAGGTNTGELFF. The CDR3 bases are TGTGCCAGCAGTTCCCGGACAGGGATAGCGGGAGGGACGAACACCGGGGAGCTGTTTTTT.

The CDR3 DNA reads as TGTGCCAGCAGCTTAGATCAAAGTCGAGATACGCAGTATTTT. Protein product: CASSLDQSRDTQYF. V and J are TRBV7-9 and TRBJ2-3; the D is unclear. Looked up from germline, CDR1 is SEHNR and CDR2 is FQNEAQ (reference sequence). The CDR3 has 14 amino acids. V lost 1 base and J 5 bases, leaving 10 bases between the germline ends.

The rearrangement links TRBV6-5 to TRBJ1-5; D remains ambiguous. Germline assignment: CDR1 MNHEY and CDR2 SVGAGI. There are 14 residues in the CDR3. Trimming took off 6 bases at V and 0 bases at J, with 9 bases between the two ends. CDR3 region: CASRHQNSNQPQHF. DNA of the CDR3: TGTGCCAGCAGACATCAAAATAGCAATCAGCCCCAGCATTTT.

V usage is TRBV6-1 and J usage is TRBJ2-1; 7 bases fit TRBD2. V lost 4 bases, J lost 0 bases, and 3 bases stayed unmatched. The CDR3 is 15 amino acids. CDR1 MNHNS and CDR2 SASEGT come from the germline V gene. The CDR3 region is CASSVTSVSYNEQFF. DNA for the CDR3: TGTGCCAGCAGTGTCACTAGCGTCTCCTACAATGAGCAGTTCTTC.